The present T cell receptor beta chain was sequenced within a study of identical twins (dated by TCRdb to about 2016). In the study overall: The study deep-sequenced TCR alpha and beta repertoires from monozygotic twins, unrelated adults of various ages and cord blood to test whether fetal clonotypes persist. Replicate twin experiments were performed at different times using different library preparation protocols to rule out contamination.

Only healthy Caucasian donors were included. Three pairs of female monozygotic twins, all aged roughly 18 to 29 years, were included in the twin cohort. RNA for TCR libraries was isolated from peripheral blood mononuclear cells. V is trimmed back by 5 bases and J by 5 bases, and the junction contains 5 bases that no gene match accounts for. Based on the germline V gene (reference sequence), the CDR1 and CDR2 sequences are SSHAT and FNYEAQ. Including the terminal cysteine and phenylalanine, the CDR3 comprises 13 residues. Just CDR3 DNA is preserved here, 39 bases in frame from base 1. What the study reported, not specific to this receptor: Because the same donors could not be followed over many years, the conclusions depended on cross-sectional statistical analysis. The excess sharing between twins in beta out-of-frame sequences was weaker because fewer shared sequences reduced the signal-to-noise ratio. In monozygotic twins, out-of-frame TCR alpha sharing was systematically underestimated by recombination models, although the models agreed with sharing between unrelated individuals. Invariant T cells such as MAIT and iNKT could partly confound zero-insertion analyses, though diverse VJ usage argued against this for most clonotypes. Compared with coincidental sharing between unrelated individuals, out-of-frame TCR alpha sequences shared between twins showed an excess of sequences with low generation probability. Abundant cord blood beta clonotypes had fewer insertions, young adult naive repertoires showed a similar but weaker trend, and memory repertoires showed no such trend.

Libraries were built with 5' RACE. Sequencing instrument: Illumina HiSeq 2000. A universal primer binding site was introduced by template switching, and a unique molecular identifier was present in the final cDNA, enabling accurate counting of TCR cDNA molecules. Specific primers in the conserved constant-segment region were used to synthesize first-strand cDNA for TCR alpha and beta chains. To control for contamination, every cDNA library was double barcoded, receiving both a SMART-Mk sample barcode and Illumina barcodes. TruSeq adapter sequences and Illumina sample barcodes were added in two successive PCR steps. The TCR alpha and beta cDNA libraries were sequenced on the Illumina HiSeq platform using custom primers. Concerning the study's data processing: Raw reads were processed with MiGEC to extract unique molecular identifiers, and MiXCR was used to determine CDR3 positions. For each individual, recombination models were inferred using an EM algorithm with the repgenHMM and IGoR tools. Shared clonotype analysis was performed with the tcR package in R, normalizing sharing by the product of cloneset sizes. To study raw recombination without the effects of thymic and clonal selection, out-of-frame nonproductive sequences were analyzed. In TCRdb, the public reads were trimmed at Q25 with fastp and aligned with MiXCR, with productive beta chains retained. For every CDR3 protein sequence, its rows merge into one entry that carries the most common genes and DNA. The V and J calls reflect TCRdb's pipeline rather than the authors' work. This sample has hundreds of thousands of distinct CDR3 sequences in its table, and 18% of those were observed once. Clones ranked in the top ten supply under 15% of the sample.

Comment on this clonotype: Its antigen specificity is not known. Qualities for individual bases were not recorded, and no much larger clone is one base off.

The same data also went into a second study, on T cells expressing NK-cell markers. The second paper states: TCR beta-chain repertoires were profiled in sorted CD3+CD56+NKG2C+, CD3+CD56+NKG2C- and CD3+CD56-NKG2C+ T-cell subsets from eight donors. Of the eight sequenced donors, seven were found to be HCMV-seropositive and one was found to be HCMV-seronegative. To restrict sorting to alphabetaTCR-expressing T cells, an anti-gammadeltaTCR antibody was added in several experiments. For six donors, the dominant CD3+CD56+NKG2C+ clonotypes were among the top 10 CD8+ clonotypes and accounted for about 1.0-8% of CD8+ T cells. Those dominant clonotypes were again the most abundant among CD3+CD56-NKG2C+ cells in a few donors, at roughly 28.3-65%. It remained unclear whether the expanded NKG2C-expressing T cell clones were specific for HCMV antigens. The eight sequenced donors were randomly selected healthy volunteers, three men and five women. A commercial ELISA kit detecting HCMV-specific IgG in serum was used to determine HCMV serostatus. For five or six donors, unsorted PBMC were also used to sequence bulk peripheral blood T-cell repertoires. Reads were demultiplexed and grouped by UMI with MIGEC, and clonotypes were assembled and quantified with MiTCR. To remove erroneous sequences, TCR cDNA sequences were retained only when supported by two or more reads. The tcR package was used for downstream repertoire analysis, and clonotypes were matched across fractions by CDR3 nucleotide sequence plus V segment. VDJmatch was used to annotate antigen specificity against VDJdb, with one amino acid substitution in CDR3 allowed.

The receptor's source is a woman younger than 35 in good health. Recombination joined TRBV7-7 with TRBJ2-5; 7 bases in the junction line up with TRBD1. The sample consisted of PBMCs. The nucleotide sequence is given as TGTGCCAGCAGCAGAACAGGGGACGAGACCCAGTACTTC. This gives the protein CASSRTGDETQYF.